These 3 T cell receptor beta chains were all obtained from the same sample, sequenced in a study of PD-1 blockade in classical Hodgkin lymphoma. There was relapse after autologous stem cell transplantation in every patient, and there was variation in brentuximab vedotin exposure. Profiled with immunoSEQ multiplex PCR; TCRdb holds only in-frame clones, not every one. The profile shows roughly 61,000 clones, 80% to 95% of them singletons. The input for sequencing was peripheral blood mononuclear cells (PBMCs), taken before the second cycle of nivolumab. The receptor source for this set is a human donor with classical Hodgkin lymphoma.

The chain recombines TRBV19 with TRBJ2-2; D gene ambiguous. Germline V lookup: CDR1 LNHDA, CDR2 SQIVND (reference sequence). This CDR3 has 13 residues. Trimming took off 6 bases at V and 4 bases at J, with 9 bases between the two ends. The CDR3 region is CASRRTSTGELFF. DNA for the CDR3: TGTGCCAGTAGACGGACCAGCACCGGGGAGCTGTTTTTT.

The genes are TRBV28 and TRBJ2-1; TRBD1 matches at 9 bases. After removal of 7 bases from V and 9 bases from J, the junction contained 7 bases not matched to a gene. Germline V gene lookup returns CDR1 MDHEN and CDR2 SYDVKM. The CDR3 has 13 amino acids. CDR3 nucleotide sequence: TGTGCCAGCACTCCCGGGACAGGGAGTGAGCAGTTCTTC. This codes for CASTPGTGSEQFF. The variable domain in full, with the rest retrieved from reference TRBV28 and TRBJ2-1, is DVKVTQSSRYLVKRTGEKVFLECVQDMDHENMFWYRQDPGLGLRLIYFSYDVKMKEKGDIPEGYSVSREKKERFSLILESASTNQTSMYLCASTPGTGSEQFFGPGTRLTVL.

This clone was found a few times. The chain has TRBV6-6 and TRBJ1-2, with D unclear. The CDR3 consists of 13 residues. V lost 7 bases and J lost 8, with 17 bases in between. Per germline, CDR1 MNHNY and CDR2 SVGAGI (reference sequence). CDR3 loop: CASTPVFPFGYTF. The DNA for the CDR3 is TGTGCCAGCACTCCCGTGTTCCCTTTCGGCTACACCTTC.